The T cell receptor beta chain described here comes from a study of cytomegalovirus exposure and HLA in healthy donors. The PCR made use of 60 Vbeta and 13 Jbeta primers. Original data processing: An analysis performed later counted 70 million to 90 million unique TCR beta chains (roughly 11 million of them shared). Data came from immunoSEQ multiplex PCR; TCRdb stores just in-frame clones and leaves some out. V and J calls and clone size come straight from that table; D and trimming were deduced from the DNA. The sample holds about 200,000 clones, about three quarters seen once. Study results and limitations: Among immune exposure information, only CMV serostatus was available. Cytomegalovirus status was reportedly diagnosed by the classifier with high sensitivity and specificity.

Germline V gene data show CDR1 as GTSNPN and CDR2 as SVGIG (reference sequence). The ends lost 2 bases at V and 2 bases at J; junction bases unmatched: 2. The CDR3 sequence is 13 residues long. Notes on this clone: Its antigen is still unknown.

The sequence derives from a man aged 18 to 29 in good health and CMV-seronegative. The sequenced material came from PBMCs. The V gene is TRBV30, the J gene TRBJ2-5; 7 positions match TRBD2. The CDR3 DNA is TGTGCCTGGAGTAGCGGGACTCAAGAGACCCAGTACTTC. Protein: CAWSSGTQETQYF.